Listed here is a single T cell receptor (beta chain). This specimen comes from a study of blood T cell repertoires in COVID-19. Across the whole study: Donors in the United States, Italy and Spain gave samples during acute or convalescent COVID-19. PBMCs, B-cell-depleted T cells, or T cells provided the cDNA or gDNA that made up the material.

Original processing notes: Amplifying reference gene primers gave estimates of nucleated cell counts. Clones were sequenced by immunoSEQ multiplex PCR, and TCRdb holds only the in-frame ones, with some missing. Clone size and the V and J calls come from that table; the DNA yielded D and trimming. This table holds some 270,000 clones, around 82% found once. The CDR3 is 12 amino acids. Germline V CDR1 and CDR2: DFQATT, SNEGSKA (reference sequence). Trimming stripped 3 bases from V and 7 bases from J, with 12 bases between. Seattle patient enrollment occurred during active infection, with longitudinal follow-up thereafter.

J is TRBJ1-1 and V is TRBV20-1, with a weak D call TRBD1 (6 bases). This clonotype was sampled from a human donor with COVID-19, enrolled during active disease. The donor label of this sample is uncertain. Sequenced input: peripheral blood. CDR3 sequence: CSASPARGEAFF. The DNA for the CDR3 is TGCAGTGCTAGTCCTGCCAGGGGTGAAGCTTTCTTT.